Listed below are T cell receptor beta chains from one sample, sequenced in a study of T cells in localized non-small cell lung cancer. Repertoires were generated with immunoSEQ multiplex PCR, while TCRdb's copy carries only in-frame clones and drops some. Among about 2,900 clones listed, around 25% were seen once. The sequenced sample was lung tumor tissue, obtained before any cancer treatment. These receptors originate from a male donor aged 60 or older with stage III lung adenocarcinoma. The conserved cysteine and the conserved F or W are not part of the CDR3 here. Size is omitted from some rows. Given values are once, few, many or a class for expanded clones.

clone_size,v_call,cdr3_length,cdr3_aa
-,TRBV29-1,16,SVEGGARGSMVAYEQY
few,TRBV6-9,12,ASSDGLRNQPQH
-,TRBV6-8,15,ASSRGTAQKISYEQY
once,TRBV19,12,ASNDRGRNYGYT
-,TRBV19,13,ASSASGGVSREQF
-,TRBV5-1,13,ASSLDRDVGSPLH
-,TRBV19,12,ASSMEQGTYEQY
medium-sized,TRBV11-3,12,ASSDDTRTDTQY
-,TRBV6-8,13,ASRERGPPVDTQY
-,TRBV11-3,17,ASSLEGGYSSGRINEQF
-,TRBV29-1,10,SFRTGPGEQY
-,TRBV25-1,14,ASSESRYRAGTEAF
medium-sized,TRBV28,13,ASSLLVGQNYEQY
-,TRBV19,13,ASSLRVFPTDTQY
-,TRBV11-3,18,ASSTYGGPVAETPRYEQY
medium-sized,TRBV28,10,ASSSGSYEQY
-,TRBV6-8,14,ASSYSGQGARRTQY
-,TRBV29-1,11,SVGVRRDYEQY
-,TRBV9,13,ASSVDQGMNTEAF
few,TRBV11-3,16,ASSLDPGGLGGANVLT
few,TRBV7-5,13,ASSLAGALSYEQY
-,TRBV28,12,ASSRQGLSDTQY
-,TRBV6-8,14,ASSYVRLAGVYEQY
few,TRBV28,14,ASSSLGWQGGETQY
few,TRBV9,13,ASSVAVRGLGGYT
-,TRBV4-1,12,ASSQSGRNDEQF
-,TRBV18,13,ASSPDSSSGNTIY
-,TRBV28,12,ASRGRGGGTEAF
once,TRBV14,12,ASSQGQLNYEQY
-,TRBV19,19,ASSRRGSLTSGRTSYNEQF
-,TRBV28,11,ASGDRANYGYT
few,TRBV18,14,ASSYTGAGLYNEQF
medium-sized,TRBV11-3,14,ASSFPTGTGSYEQY
-,TRBV6-8,11,AISLQGDNEQF
-,TRBV11-3,15,ASSKSIALSSYNEQF
few,TRBV11-3,15,ASSATGDLGPTNEQF
few,TRBV15,13,ATSRDFSGSTEAF
-,TRBV11-3,12,ASSSRGYTGELF
-,TRBV30,9,AWSVRRGAF
medium-sized,TRBV9,13,ASSVDGGANTEAF
-,TRBV23-1,11,ASTLGGVEKLF